The clone carrying this TCR beta chain occurred a few times. Its antigen is unidentified. The sample, about 9.2 milliliters of peripheral blood, was drawn from each donor. RNA extraction gave at least 5 micrograms of total RNA per sample. The data belong to a study of blood T cells in healthy people across ages. A second about 7 to 12 cycle PCR used barcoded and J-beta primers. Tagging of each cDNA molecule was performed by a template-switch adaptor with 12 random nucleotides. A single record per CDR3 protein comes from TCRdb applying MiXCR to the 5' RACE reads. The profile shows 1.4 million or so distinct CDR3 sequences, 35% to 45% of them singletons. Study-level results: Age showed a roughly linear inverse relationship with TCR beta diversity per million T cells.

Germline CDR1 and CDR2: MNHNY and SVGAGI (reference sequence). The V gene end was trimmed by 5 bases and the J gene end by 4 bases; junction bases not matched to a gene: 7. CDR3 length equals 15 residues. The sequenced sample consisted of blood. J is TRBJ1-2 and V is TRBV6-6; 10 bases fit TRBD1. This TCR derives from a woman younger than 35 in good health. The CDR3 region is CASSRDRGTAYGYTF. The CDR3, as DNA: TGTGCCAGCAGTCGGGACAGGGGAACGGCCTATGGCTACACCTTC.